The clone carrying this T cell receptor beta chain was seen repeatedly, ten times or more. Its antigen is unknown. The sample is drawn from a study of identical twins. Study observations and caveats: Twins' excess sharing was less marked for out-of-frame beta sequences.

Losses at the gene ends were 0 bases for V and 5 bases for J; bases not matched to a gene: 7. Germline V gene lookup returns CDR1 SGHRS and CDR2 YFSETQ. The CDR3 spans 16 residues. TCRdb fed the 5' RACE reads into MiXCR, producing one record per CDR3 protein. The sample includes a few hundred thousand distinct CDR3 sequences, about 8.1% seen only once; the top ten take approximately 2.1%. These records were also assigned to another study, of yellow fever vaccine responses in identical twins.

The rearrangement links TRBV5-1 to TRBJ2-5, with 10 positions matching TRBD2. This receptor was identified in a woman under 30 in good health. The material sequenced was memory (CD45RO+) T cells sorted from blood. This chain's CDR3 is CASSLVPSGGGETQYF. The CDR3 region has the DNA TGCGCCAGCAGCTTGGTTCCTAGCGGGGGAGGCGAGACCCAGTACTTC.